This T cell receptor (beta chain) is drawn from a study of T-cell memory formation after mild COVID-19. On the study more broadly: In these data, TCR clusters were largely donor specific. Study-wide results and limits: Mostly located in CM and EM were contracting CD4+ clones, with contracting CD8+ clones located in EMRA.

5'RACE with constant-segment primers yielded barcoded, UMI-tagged TCR alpha and TCR beta cDNA libraries. MiXCR, run by TCRdb on the 5' RACE reads, gives a single entry per CDR3 protein. The table records a few hundred thousand distinct CDR3 sequences, more than 20% of them present only once. From germline, CDR1 is LGHNA and CDR2 YSLEER. This CDR3 comprises 18 residues. V shed 1 base, J shed 4 bases, and the junction held 14 bases outside the gene matches. This clonotype occurred a few times. Its specificity is not known. The sequence came from a man aged 18 to 29 who had mild COVID-19 (a few samples of this study predate the infection). Cell type and time point are not known. The V gene is TRBV4-3, the J gene TRBJ2-5; TRBD1 matches at 8 bases. Sample: PBMCs or a T cell subset sorted from them (not recorded which). The CDR3 region has the DNA TGCGCCAGCAGCCAAGCAGTCGGCAGGGGGCGAGGGGGAGAGACCCAGTACTTC. This sequence encodes CASSQAVGRGRGGETQYF.